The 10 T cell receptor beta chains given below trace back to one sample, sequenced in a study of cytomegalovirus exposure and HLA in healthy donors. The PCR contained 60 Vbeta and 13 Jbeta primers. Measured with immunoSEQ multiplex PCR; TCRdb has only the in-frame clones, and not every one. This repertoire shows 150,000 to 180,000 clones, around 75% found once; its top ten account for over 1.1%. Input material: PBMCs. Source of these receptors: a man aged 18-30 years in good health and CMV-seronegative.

The CDR3: CASSLLVPGTGKTTEAFF. CDR3 in DNA: TGTGCCAGCAGTTTATTGGTTCCCGGGACAGGAAAGACCACTGAAGCTTTCTTT. V is TRBV27 and J is TRBJ1-1; 8 bases agree with TRBD1. Germline CDR1 MNHEY, CDR2 SMNVEV (reference sequence). J lost 4 bases, V lost 1 base, and 14 bases had no gene match. The CDR3 has 18 amino acids.

CDR3 bases: TGCAGCGTTGTCGTCCAGGCCGGCTACACCTTC. Its protein is CSVVVQAGYTF. This chain connects TRBV29-1 to TRBJ1-2; D not resolved. From germline, CDR1 is SQVTM and CDR2 ANQGSEA. The CDR3 totals 11 residues. With 4 bases removed from V and 8 bases from J, the gap between germline ends came to 11 bases. Drawing the rest from reference TRBV29-1 and TRBJ1-2, the complete variable domain is SAVISQKPSRDICQRGTSLTIQCQVDSQVTMMFWYRQQPGQSLTLIATANQGSEATYESGFVIDKFPISRPNLTFSTLTVSNMSPEDSSIYLCSVVVQAGYTFGSGTRLTVV.

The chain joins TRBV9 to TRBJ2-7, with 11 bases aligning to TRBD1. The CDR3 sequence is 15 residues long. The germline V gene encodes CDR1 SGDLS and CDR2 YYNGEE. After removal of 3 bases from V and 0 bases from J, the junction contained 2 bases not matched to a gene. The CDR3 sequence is CASSEGTGGSYEQYF. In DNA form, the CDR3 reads TGTGCCAGCAGCGAGGGGACAGGGGGCTCCTACGAGCAGTACTTC.

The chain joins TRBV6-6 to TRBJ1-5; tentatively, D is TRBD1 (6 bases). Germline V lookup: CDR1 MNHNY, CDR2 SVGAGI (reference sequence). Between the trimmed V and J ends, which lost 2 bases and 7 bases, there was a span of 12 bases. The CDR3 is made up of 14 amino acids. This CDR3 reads CASSYPGDGQPQHF. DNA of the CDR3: TGTGCCAGCAGTTACCCAGGGGACGGACAGCCCCAGCATTTT.

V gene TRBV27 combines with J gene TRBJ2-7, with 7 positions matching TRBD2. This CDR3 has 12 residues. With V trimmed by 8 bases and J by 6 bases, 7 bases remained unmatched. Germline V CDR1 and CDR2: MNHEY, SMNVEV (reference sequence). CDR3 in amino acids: CASSWGGSEQYF. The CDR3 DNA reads TGTGCCAGCTCCTGGGGGGGGAGCGAGCAGTACTTC.

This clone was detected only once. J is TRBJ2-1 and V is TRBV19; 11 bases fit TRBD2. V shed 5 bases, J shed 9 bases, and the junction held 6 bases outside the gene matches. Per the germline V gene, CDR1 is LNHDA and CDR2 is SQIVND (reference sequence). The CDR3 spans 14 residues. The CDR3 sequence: CASSAPGLAAEQFF. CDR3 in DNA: TGTGCCAGTAGTGCCCCGGGACTAGCGGCTGAGCAGTTCTTC.

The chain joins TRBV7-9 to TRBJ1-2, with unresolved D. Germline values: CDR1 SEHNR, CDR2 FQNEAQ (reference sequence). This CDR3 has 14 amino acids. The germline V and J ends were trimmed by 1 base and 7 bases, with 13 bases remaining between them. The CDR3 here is CASSLDPGLGGYTF. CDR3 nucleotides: TGTGCCAGCAGCTTAGATCCAGGTTTGGGTGGCTACACCTTC.

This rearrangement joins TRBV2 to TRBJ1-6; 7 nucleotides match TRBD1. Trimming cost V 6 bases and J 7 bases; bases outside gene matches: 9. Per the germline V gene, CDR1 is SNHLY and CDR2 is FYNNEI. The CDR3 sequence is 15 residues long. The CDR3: CASSDLQGVNSPLHF. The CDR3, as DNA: TGTGCCAGCAGCGACTTGCAGGGGGTGAATTCACCCCTCCACTTT.

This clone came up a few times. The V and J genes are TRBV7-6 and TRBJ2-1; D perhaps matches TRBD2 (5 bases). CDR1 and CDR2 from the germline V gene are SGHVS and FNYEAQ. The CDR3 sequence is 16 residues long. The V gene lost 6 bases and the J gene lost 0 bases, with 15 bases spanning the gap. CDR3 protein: CASRALSGPSYNEQFF. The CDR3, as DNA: TGTGCCAGCAGGGCATTGAGCGGACCCTCCTACAATGAGCAGTTCTTC.

In nucleotides, the CDR3 is TGTGCCAGCAGCTTATCAGGATCCTACGAGCAGTACTTC. Its translation is CASSLSGSYEQYF. The chain joins TRBV11-2 to TRBJ2-7; D is uncertain. Germline CDR1 and CDR2: SGHAT and FQNNGV. V lost 2 bases and J lost 1, with 6 bases in between. The CDR3 length is 13 residues.